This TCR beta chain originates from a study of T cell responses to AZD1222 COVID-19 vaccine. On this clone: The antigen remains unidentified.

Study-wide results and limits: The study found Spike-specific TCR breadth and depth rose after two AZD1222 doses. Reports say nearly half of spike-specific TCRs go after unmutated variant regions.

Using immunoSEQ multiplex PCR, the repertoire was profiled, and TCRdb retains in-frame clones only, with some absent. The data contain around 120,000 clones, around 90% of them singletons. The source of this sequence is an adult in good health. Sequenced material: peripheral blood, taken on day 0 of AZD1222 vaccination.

CDR3 sequence: CASSSKPGLAGVTGELFF. The CDR3 DNA is TGTGCCAGCAGCTCGAAACCGGGACTAGCGGGAGTCACCGGGGAGCTGTTTTTT. The gene calls are TRBV7-9 and TRBJ2-2; 14 nucleotides agree with TRBD2. Germline V CDR1 and CDR2: SEHNR, FQNEAQ (reference sequence). This CDR3 has 18 amino acids. V lost 4 bases to trimming and J lost 4 bases; unmatched junction nucleotides: 8.